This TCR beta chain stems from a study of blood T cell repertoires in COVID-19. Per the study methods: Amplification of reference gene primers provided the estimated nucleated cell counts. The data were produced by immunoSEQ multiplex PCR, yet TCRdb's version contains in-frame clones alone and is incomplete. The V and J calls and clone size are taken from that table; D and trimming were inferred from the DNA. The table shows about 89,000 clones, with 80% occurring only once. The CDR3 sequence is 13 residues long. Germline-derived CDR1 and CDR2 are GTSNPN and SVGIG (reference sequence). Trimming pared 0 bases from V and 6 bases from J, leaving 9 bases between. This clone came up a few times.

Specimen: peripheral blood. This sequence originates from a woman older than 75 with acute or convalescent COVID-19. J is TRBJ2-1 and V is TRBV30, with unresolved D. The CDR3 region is CAWSVQAPNEQFF. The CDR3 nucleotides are TGTGCCTGGAGTGTACAAGCGCCCAATGAGCAGTTCTTC. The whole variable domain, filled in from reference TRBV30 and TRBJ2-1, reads SQTIHQWPATLVQPVGSPLSLECTVEGTSNPNLYWYRQAAGRGLQLLFYSVGIGQISSEVPQNLSASRPQDRQFILSSKKLLLSDSGFYLCAWSVQAPNEQFFGPGTRLTVL.